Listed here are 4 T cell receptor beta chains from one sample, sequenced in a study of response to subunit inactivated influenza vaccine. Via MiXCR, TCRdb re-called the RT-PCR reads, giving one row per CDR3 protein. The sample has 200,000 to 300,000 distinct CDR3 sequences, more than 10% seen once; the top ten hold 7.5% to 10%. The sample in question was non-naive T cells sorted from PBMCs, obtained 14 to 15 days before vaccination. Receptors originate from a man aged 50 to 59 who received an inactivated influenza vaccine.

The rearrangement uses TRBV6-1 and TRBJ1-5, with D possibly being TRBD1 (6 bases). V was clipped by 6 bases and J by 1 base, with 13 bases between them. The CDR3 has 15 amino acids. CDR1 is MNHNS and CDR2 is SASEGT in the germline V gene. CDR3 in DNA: TGTGCCAGCAGCCCGACAGGTAGGAGCAATCAGCCCCAGCATTTT. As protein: CASSPTGRSNQPQHF.

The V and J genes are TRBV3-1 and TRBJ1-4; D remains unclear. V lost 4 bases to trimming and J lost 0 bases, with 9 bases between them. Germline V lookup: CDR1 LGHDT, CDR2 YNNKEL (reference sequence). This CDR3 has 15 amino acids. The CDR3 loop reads CASSLGVSTNEKLFF. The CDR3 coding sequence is TGTGCCAGCAGCCTAGGCGTCTCAACTAATGAAAAACTGTTTTTT.

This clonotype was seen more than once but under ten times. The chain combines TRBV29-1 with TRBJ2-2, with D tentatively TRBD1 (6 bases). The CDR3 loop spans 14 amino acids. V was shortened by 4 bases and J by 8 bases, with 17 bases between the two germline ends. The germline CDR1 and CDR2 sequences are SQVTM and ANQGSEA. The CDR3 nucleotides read TGCAGCGTTGTGACAGGAACGGGCGGAGGGGAGCTGTTTTTT. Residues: CSVVTGTGGGELFF.

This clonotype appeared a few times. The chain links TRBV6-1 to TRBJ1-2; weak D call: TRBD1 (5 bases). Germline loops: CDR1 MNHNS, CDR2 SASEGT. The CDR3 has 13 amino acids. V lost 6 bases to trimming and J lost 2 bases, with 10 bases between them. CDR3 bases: TGTGCCAGCAGACAGGTGATGAACTATGGCTACACCTTC. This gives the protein CASRQVMNYGYTF.